This T cell receptor (beta chain) appears in the sequencing data of a study of OX40 agonist ivuxolimab in advanced cancers. On the study more broadly: Hepatocellular carcinoma, melanoma, renal cell or head and neck cancer affected the dose-escalation patients. The study reported partial responses in three patients: one hepatocellular carcinoma, two cutaneous melanoma.

Study-level results: On average, CD8+ T cells had more expanded clones than CD4+.

Clones were read by immunoSEQ multiplex PCR, and TCRdb kept only the in-frame ones, dropping some. Among tens of thousands of clones listed, 84% were seen once. The sample holds a few counts of this clone. Its antigen is as yet unknown. V was pared by 10 bases and J by 1 base, with 16 bases between. Germline V gives CDR1 SGHVT, CDR2 SQSDAQ. The CDR3 is 14 residues long. The origin of this receptor is an adult with an advanced solid tumor such as melanoma, head and neck, liver or kidney cancer. The V gene is TRBV7-4, the J gene TRBJ1-1; the D gene is possibly TRBD1 (5 bases). The sequenced sample was CD4+ or CD8+ T cells sorted from blood, obtained in a trial of the OX40 agonist ivuxolimab. Here the CDR3 DNA reads TGTGCCAACTCACGTGGGGGGGAGAACACTGAAGCTTTCTTT. Protein: CANSRGGENTEAFF.